These T cell receptor beta chains were read from a single sample in a study of vaccination effects on CD4 cells after COVID-19. Their specific antigens are unknown. Assay: immunoSEQ multiplex PCR; the TCRdb copy retains only in-frame clones and omits some. The sample shows about 25,000 clones, 60% to 80% of them seen only once. Sequences were derived from CD4+ T cells from PBMCs cultured with HCoV-NL63 spike peptides, sampled after COVID-19 vaccination. The receptors were sampled from a human donor who received a COVID-19 vaccine. Each CDR3 is given with its conserved first and last residue.

>TRBJ1-2|14|TRBV28
CASSPRGQGKGYTF
>TRBJ1-6|14|TRBV30
CAWTLGTVGSPLHF
>TRBJ2-1|11|TRBV6-5
CASKALWEQFF
>TRBJ2-6|15|TRBV5-4
CASSLSGTGANVLTF
>TRBJ2-6|17|TRBV5-5
CASSRTSGSSGANVLTF
>TRBJ1-3|17|TRBV4-2
CASSQTGPGASGNTIYF
>TRBJ2-3|16|TRBV28
CASSPRTSRSTDTQYF
>TRBJ2-3|13|TRBV3-1/TRBV3-2
CASSQGRTDTQYF
>TRBJ2-6|15|TRBV30
CAWSVLGSGANVLTF
>TRBJ1-1|15|TRBV19
CATSTGDPASTEAFF
>TRBJ2-2|17|TRBV19
CASTPSSGGASGGELFF
>TRBJ1-2|16|TRBV27
CASSSIDGHGYYGYTF
>TRBJ2-2|15|TRBV18
CASSPRGVNTGELFF
>TRBJ1-2|13|TRBV28
CASSLGQIYGYTF
>TRBJ2-5|15|TRBV19
CASSIGGRDQETQYF
>TRBJ2-3|15|TRBV6-5
CASSSGQGVTDTQYF
>TRBJ2-7|18|TRBV28
CASSLWGIMSLGFYEQYF
>TRBJ2-7|14|TRBV4-1
CASSQVSGSYEQYF
>TRBJ2-1|10|TRBV20-1
CSAVLETPFF
>TRBJ1-2|14|TRBV19
CASSKDRGLYGYTF
>TRBJ1-6|16|TRBV6-5
CASSYSFGTGFSPLHF
>TRBJ1-6|14|TRBV19
CASRPTRPWGTLHF
>TRBJ1-5|15|TRBV27
CASSPGTGGDQPQHF
>TRBJ1-5|14|TRBV28
CASSFGRLNQPQHF
>TRBJ2-7|14|TRBV19
CASSHDRGPYEQYF
>TRBJ1-3|12|TRBV12-3/TRBV12-4
CASSRQGGTIYF
>TRBJ1-3|16|TRBV2
CASSEAHQGTGNTIYF
>TRBJ2-3|12|TRBV19
CASSPQGDTQYF
>TRBJ2-2|20|TRBV12-5
CASGIGTSGRDWTNTGELFF
>TRBJ1-3|16|TRBV4-2
CASSQVWSGAGNTIYF
>TRBJ2-5|14|TRBV3-1/TRBV3-2
CASSHLSRGETQYF
>TRBJ1-3|14|TRBV9
CASSGLSAGNTIYF
>TRBJ2-7|16|TRBV10-1
CASSEFGAGWLHEQYF
>TRBJ2-3|14|TRBV19
CASSISAGADTQYF
>TRBJ1-4|15|TRBV30
CAWSAQGFQGEKLFF
>TRBJ2-5|17|TRBV6-6
CASSRPAPTGGGETQYF
>TRBJ2-1|17|TRBV3-1/TRBV3-2
CASSQQGGQGLGNEQFF
>TRBJ2-5|13|TRBV5-1
CASSFIGQETQYF
>TRBJ2-7|14|TRBV30
CAWMSGTGKHEQYF
>TRBJ1-2|13|TRBV4-3
CASSRTSQGGYTF
>TRBJ2-1|13|TRBV2
CASRRGSYNEQFF
>TRBJ2-2|15|TRBV5-1
CASSSHRGATGELFF
>TRBJ2-5|15|TRBV11-2
CASSYIAGRQETQYF
>TRBJ1-2|11|TRBV12-3/TRBV12-4
CASSSGGGYTF
>TRBJ2-1|16|TRBV11-2
CASSHLAGVPYNEQFF
>TRBJ2-2|11|TRBV30
CAWSNTGELFF
>TRBJ2-7|13|TRBV7-9
CASSPRRGQGWDF
>TRBJ2-1|13|TRBV18
CASSPSVENEQFF
>TRBJ2-5|13|TRBV29-1
CSAVLDREETQYF
>TRBJ2-2|19|TRBV5-4
CASSLPPQGLAGRTGELFF
>TRBJ1-5|16|TRBV7-6
CASSLGTGGNSQPQHF
>TRBJ1-6|13|TRBV24-1
CATSAGVFSPLHF
>TRBJ1-2|14|TRBV4-2
CASSRGGQNYGYTF
>TRBJ2-3|17|TRBV30
CAWSVIRTSGSSDTQYF
>TRBJ2-7|13|TRBV7-2
CASSLVAGGEQYF
>TRBJ1-5|13|TRBV28
CASSWATDQPQHF
>TRBJ2-5|13|TRBV24-1
CATSDPAAETQYF
>TRBJ2-3|13|TRBV7-9
CASSLWETDTQYF
>TRBJ1-3|15|TRBV25-1
CASSEYEGAGNTIYF
>TRBJ1-3|13|TRBV28
CASRGVSGNTIYF